The next 28 T cell receptor beta chains were all read from a single sample in a study of shared clonotypes between healthy human individuals. Profiling relied on immunoSEQ multiplex PCR, and the TCRdb table lists in-frame clones only, not all of them. The top ten clones hold more than 9.5% of a sample with a few hundred thousand clones, over 50% of them seen once. The sequenced sample was memory CD4+ T cells sorted from blood. The subset is: CD45RA-negative fraction. These receptors came from a man between 25 and 39 years old in good health.

This chain links TRBV6-5 with TRBJ2-3, with 7 bases matching TRBD1. Germline V gene lookup returns CDR1 MNHEY and CDR2 SVGAGI. V lost 5 bases, J lost 0 bases, and 5 bases stayed unmatched. The CDR3 consists of 15 residues. The DNA of the CDR3 is TGTGCCAGCAGTCCACAGGGGAAGAGCACAGATACGCAGTATTTT. This encodes CASSPQGKSTDTQYF.

The chain has TRBV6-1 and TRBJ1-1; D is perhaps TRBD1 (6 bases). This CDR3 is built from 12 residues. Trimming shortened V by 5 bases and J by 4 bases, and 8 bases separated the two germline ends. Germline-derived CDR1 and CDR2 are MNHNS and SASEGT. CDR3 sequence reads: CASSPTGTEAFF. Written as DNA, the CDR3 is TGTGCCAGCAGTCCGACAGGCACTGAAGCTTTCTTT.

V usage is TRBV5-4 and J usage is TRBJ2-2; the D gene is possibly TRBD2 (5 bases). This CDR3 comprises 15 residues. The V and J ends lost 3 bases and 1 base respectively, with 10 bases between them. Germline V CDR1 and CDR2: SGHNT, YYREEE (reference sequence). In DNA form, the CDR3 reads TGTGCCAGCAGCTCGGGGAGCCTGAACACCGGGGAGCTGTTTTTT. Protein sequence: CASSSGSLNTGELFF.

This clone was recorded many times. The rearrangement uses TRBV29-1 and TRBJ1-2; D is uncertain. Trimming cost V 4 bases and J 3 bases, with 6 bases left between them. CDR3 length equals 11 residues. Looked up from germline, CDR1 is SQVTM and CDR2 is ANQGSEA. This CDR3 is CSVGADYGYTF. The CDR3 region has the DNA TGCAGCGTTGGGGCGGACTATGGCTACACCTTC.

Only one count was recorded for this clone. This chain joins TRBV6-1 and TRBJ2-5; possibly TRBD2 for D (6 bases). Germline V gene sequence: CDR1 MNHNS, CDR2 SASEGT. The CDR3 has 14 residues. V lost 5 bases to trimming and J lost 9 bases, with 19 bases between them. DNA of the CDR3: TGTGCCAGCAGTCCTGGGACGGGGGTTTCCTCCCAGTACTTC. Translation: CASSPGTGVSSQYF.

This chain links TRBV18 with TRBJ2-3; no reliable D call. This CDR3 spans 15 amino acids. Germline CDR1 reads KGHSH; CDR2 reads LQKENI. Trimming took off 5 bases at V and 2 bases at J, with 14 bases between the two ends. The CDR3 DNA sequence: TGTGCCAGCTCATCGACTGACTCCACCACAGATACGCAGTATTTT. It yields the protein CASSSTDSTTDTQYF.

The chain links TRBV2 to TRBJ1-5; D is unclear. The germline gives CDR1 SNHLY, CDR2 FYNNEI. The length of the CDR3 is 13 residues. V was trimmed by 3 bases and J by 4 bases, leaving 7 bases between them. Here the CDR3 reads CASSDGRNQPQHF. CDR3 sequence (DNA): TGTGCCAGCAGTGACGGGCGAAATCAGCCCCAGCATTTT. Variable domain in full (rest from reference TRBV2 and TRBJ1-5): EPEVTQTPSHQVTQMGQEVILRCVPISNHLYFYWYRQILGQKVEFLVSFYNNEISEKSEIFDDQFSVERPDGSNFTLKIRSTKLEDSAMYFCASSDGRNQPQHFGDGTRLSIL.

The rearrangement joins TRBV5-4 to TRBJ2-7, with 9 positions matching TRBD2. Losses at the gene ends were 4 bases for V and 2 bases for J; bases not matched to a gene: 10. The CDR3 has 16 amino acids. CDR1 is SGHNT and CDR2 is YYREEE in the germline V gene (reference sequence). The CDR3: CASSPGAGGQTYEQYF. The CDR3 bases are TGTGCCAGCAGCCCCGGAGCGGGAGGACAAACCTACGAGCAGTACTTC.

This clone was counted between two and nine times. The chain employs TRBV10-2 and TRBJ1-1, with 7 positions matching TRBD1. J lost 0 bases, V lost 5 bases, and 3 bases had no gene match. This CDR3 contains 14 residues. CDR1 and CDR2 from the germline V gene are WSHSY and SAAADI. The chain's CDR3 is CASSLQGLNTEAFF. As DNA, the CDR3 is TGCGCCAGCAGTTTACAGGGGTTGAACACTGAAGCTTTCTTT.

This clone was counted only a few times. The chain carries TRBV28 and TRBJ1-1; D not certain. Per the germline V gene, CDR1 is MDHEN and CDR2 is SYDVKM. V lost 6 bases and J lost 2, with 13 bases in between. This CDR3 has 14 residues. The CDR3 region is CASRRRRVNTEAFF. In DNA form, the CDR3 reads TGTGCCAGCAGGCGAAGACGGGTTAACACTGAAGCTTTCTTT. Full variable domain (outside the CDR3, taken from reference TRBV28 and TRBJ1-1): DVKVTQSSRYLVKRTGEKVFLECVQDMDHENMFWYRQDPGLGLRLIYFSYDVKMKEKGDIPEGYSVSREKKERFSLILESASTNQTSMYLCASRRRRVNTEAFFGQGTRLTVV.

On this clone: This CDR3 is also generated by other DNA sequences in the sample. J is TRBJ2-7 and V is TRBV10-2; the D is unclear. V lost 6 bases and J lost 1, with 10 bases in between. This CDR3 is built from 13 residues. CDR1 is WSHSY, CDR2 SAAADI, per germline. CDR3: CASRDFSSYEQYF. The CDR3 region has the DNA TGCGCCAGCAGAGACTTTAGTTCCTACGAGCAGTACTTC.

The V call is TRBV18, the J call TRBJ1-3; D not resolved. Per the germline V gene, CDR1 is KGHSH and CDR2 is LQKENI. The V gene lost 1 base and the J gene lost 2 bases, with 15 bases spanning the gap. The CDR3 contains 17 residues. For the CDR3, the DNA is TGTGCCAGCTCACCACAAACCACGACTCATACTGGAAACACCATATATTTT. This encodes CASSPQTTTHTGNTIYF. Supplemented by reference TRBV18 and TRBJ1-3, the full variable domain reads NAGVMQNPRHLVRRRGQEARLRCSPMKGHSHVYWYRQLPEEGLKFMVYLQKENIIDESGMPKERFSAEFPKEGPSILRIQQVVRGDSAAYFCASSPQTTTHTGNTIYFGEGSWLTVV.

V usage is TRBV18 and J usage is TRBJ1-5, with D possibly TRBD1 on 5 matching bases. Per germline, CDR1 KGHSH and CDR2 LQKENI. Trimming pared 5 bases from V and 1 base from J, leaving 12 bases between. The CDR3 runs to 15 residues. CDR3 sequence (DNA): TGTGCCAGCTCAAGGGATCGGGACAGCAATCAGCCCCAGCATTTT. As protein: CASSRDRDSNQPQHF.

This clone was counted only a few times. The rearrangement uses TRBV6-6 and TRBJ2-3; possibly TRBD2 for D (5 bases). V lost 4 bases and J 6 bases, leaving 11 bases between the germline ends. Germline V gene data show CDR1 as MNHNY and CDR2 as SVGAGI (reference sequence). This CDR3 spans 13 amino acids. The CDR3 sequence: CASSSPPGDTQYF. The CDR3 DNA is TGTGCCAGCAGTTCCCCGCCGGGGGATACGCAGTATTTT.

The V and J genes are TRBV7-9 and TRBJ2-5; D perhaps matches TRBD1 (6 bases). The V end was cut by 8 bases, the J end by 3 bases, with 10 bases between. Germline V gives CDR1 SEHNR, CDR2 FQNEAQ (reference sequence). The CDR3 consists of 12 residues. The CDR3: CASGRTEETQYF. CDR3 coding DNA: TGTGCCAGCGGCCGGACAGAAGAGACCCAGTACTTC.

The chain couples TRBV30 to TRBJ1-5; D unresolved. V lost 2 bases and J 3 bases, leaving 8 bases between the germline ends. The CDR3 is made up of 13 amino acids. From germline, CDR1 is GTSNPN and CDR2 SVGIG (reference sequence). The CDR3 DNA is TGTGCCTGGAGTCGGGATTACAATCAGCCCCAGCATTTT. Its protein is CAWSRDYNQPQHF. The full variable domain, its missing parts supplied by reference TRBV30 and TRBJ1-5, is SQTIHQWPATLVQPVGSPLSLECTVEGTSNPNLYWYRQAAGRGLQLLFYSVGIGQISSEVPQNLSASRPQDRQFILSSKKLLLSDSGFYLCAWSRDYNQPQHFGDGTRLSIL.

Of note for this clone: A far larger clone is off by one base, so a read error is likely. The same CDR3 arises from other DNA sequences in this sample as well. CDR3 coding DNA: TGTGCCAGTAGCCAATCGGCACTAGCGGGAGCTGAGCAGTTCTTC. Residues: CASSQSALAGAEQFF. The rearrangement joins TRBV16 to TRBJ2-1, with 11 nucleotides matching TRBD2. The CDR3 has 15 amino acids. Germline-derived CDR1 and CDR2 are KGHSY and FQNENV. The full variable domain, in which reference TRBV16 and TRBJ2-1 provide the parts outside the CDR3, is GEEVAQTPKHLVRGEGQKAKLYCAPIKGHSYVFWYQQVLKNEFKFLISFQNENVFDETGMPKERFSAKCLPNSPCSLEIQATKLEDSAVYFCASSQSALAGAEQFFGPGTRLTVL.

This clone was recorded at least ten times. This chain links TRBV28 with TRBJ1-5, with no clear D. V was pared by 5 bases and J by 12 bases, with 11 bases between. CDR1 is MDHEN and CDR2 is SYDVKM in the germline V gene. The CDR3 loop spans 11 amino acids. The chain's CDR3 is CASSAYPRQHF. CDR3 in DNA: TGTGCCAGCAGTGCCTACCCTCGCCAGCATTTT.

CDR3 amino acids: CASSKVGAPFLASGELFF. The CDR3 DNA follows: TGTGCCAGCAGCAAAGTAGGGGCCCCCTTTCTAGCTTCCGGGGAGCTGTTTTTT. The V gene is TRBV21-1, the J gene TRBJ2-2. TRBV21-1 is described as a pseudogene. The CDR3 runs to 18 residues.

The table lists this clone with a few counts. J is TRBJ2-2 and V is TRBV18; 7 bases map to TRBD1. The germline CDR1 and CDR2 sequences are KGHSH and LQKENI. V shed 3 bases and J 3 bases; nucleotides not matched to a gene: 4. CDR3 length: 15 residues. The CDR3: CASSPIQGYTGELFF. The CDR3 DNA reads TGTGCCAGCTCACCTATACAGGGGTACACCGGGGAGCTGTTTTTT. Complete variable domain (other parts from reference TRBV18 and TRBJ2-2): NAGVMQNPRHLVRRRGQEARLRCSPMKGHSHVYWYRQLPEEGLKFMVYLQKENIIDESGMPKERFSAEFPKEGPSILRIQQVVRGDSAAYFCASSPIQGYTGELFFGEGSRLTVL.

This clone has just a few counts. The rearrangement uses TRBV5-1 and TRBJ2-7; TRBD2 matches at 9 bases. V dropped 9 bases and J dropped 3; count of bases not matched to a gene: 13. CDR1 is SGHRS and CDR2 is YFSETQ in the germline V gene. The CDR3 runs to 15 residues. CDR3 DNA: TGCGCCACTTCACCCGACCCTAGCGGGAACTACGAGCAGTACTTC. As protein: CATSPDPSGNYEQYF. Full variable domain (outside the CDR3, taken from reference TRBV5-1 and TRBJ2-7): KAGVTQTPRYLIKTRGQQVTLSCSPISGHRSVSWYQQTPGQGLQFLFEYFSETQRNKGNFPGRFSGRQFSNSRSEMNVSTLELGDSALYLCATSPDPSGNYEQYFGPGTRLTVT.

This clone was seen at least ten times. The chain links TRBV11-3 to TRBJ2-2; the D is unclear. Germline-derived CDR1 and CDR2 are SGHNT and YENEEA. V was cut by 1 base and J by 4 bases, with 7 bases left in between. This CDR3 contains 14 residues. DNA of the CDR3: TGTGCCAGCAGCTTAGTAACAGCCACCGGGGAGCTGTTTTTT. Translated: CASSLVTATGELFF.

This clone is a singleton in its sample. The chain has TRBV5-1 and TRBJ2-1; D ambiguous. Germline loops: CDR1 SGHRS, CDR2 YFSETQ. The CDR3 runs to 13 residues. V was pared by 2 bases and J by 6 bases, with 9 bases between. The CDR3 bases are TGCGCCAGCAGCTTTCAACCGGGCAATGAGCAGTTCTTC. It encodes CASSFQPGNEQFF.

The gene calls are TRBV7-9 and TRBJ1-1; 7 nucleotides agree with TRBD1. Germline loops: CDR1 SEHNR, CDR2 FQNEAQ (reference sequence). This CDR3 is 15 amino acids long. The V and J ends lost 6 bases and 3 bases, in that order; junction bases with no gene match: 10. This CDR3 is CASSFTGVDYTEAFF. The CDR3 coding sequence is TGTGCCAGCAGTTTTACAGGGGTTGACTACACTGAAGCTTTCTTT.

The CDR3 is CASSLRGSGTQYF. The CDR3 DNA reads TGTGCCAGCAGCTTGCGGGGCTCTGGGACCCAGTACTTC. The chain employs TRBV11-3 and TRBJ2-5; D is possibly TRBD2 (6 bases). Trimming stripped 3 bases from V and 7 bases from J, with 12 bases between. The CDR3 has 13 residues. Germline V gene lookup returns CDR1 SGHNT and CDR2 YENEEA.

The chain couples TRBV29-1 to TRBJ2-7; D is undetermined. Trimming left V 4 bases short and J 3 bases short, with 10 bases between. Germline V gene lookup returns CDR1 SQVTM and CDR2 ANQGSEA. The CDR3 has 12 residues. In nucleotides, the CDR3 is TGCAGCGTTGCCGACGGGCACTACGAGCAGTACTTC. Amino acids: CSVADGHYEQYF.

The chain employs TRBV18 and TRBJ1-2, with D hard to call. Germline assignment: CDR1 KGHSH and CDR2 LQKENI. V was trimmed by 1 base and J by 4 bases, leaving 19 bases between them. This CDR3 has 17 residues. The chain's CDR3 is CASSPLGGMGGLYGYTF. The CDR3, as DNA: TGTGCCAGCTCACCACTTGGAGGTATGGGTGGACTCTATGGCTACACCTTC.

The chain recombines TRBV28 with TRBJ1-5; the match to TRBD1 covers 10 bases. V lost 7 bases, J lost 5 bases, and 20 bases stayed unmatched. Germline-derived CDR1 and CDR2 are MDHEN and SYDVKM. This CDR3 has 19 residues. The DNA for the CDR3 is TGTGCCAGCATCCCACCCCCCGGGACAGGGGAGGCCAAGGATCAGCCCCAGCATTTT. Translated, it gives CASIPPPGTGEAKDQPQHF.